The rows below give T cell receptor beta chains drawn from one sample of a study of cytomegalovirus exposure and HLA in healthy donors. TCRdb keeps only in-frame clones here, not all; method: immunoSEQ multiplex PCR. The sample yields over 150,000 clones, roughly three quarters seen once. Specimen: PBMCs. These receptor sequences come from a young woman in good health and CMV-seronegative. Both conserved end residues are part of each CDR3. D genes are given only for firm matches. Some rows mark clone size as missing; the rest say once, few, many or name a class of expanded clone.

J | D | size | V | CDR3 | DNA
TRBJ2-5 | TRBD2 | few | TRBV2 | CASPGGGQETQYF | TGTGCCAGCCCCGGGGGGGGCCAAGAGACCCAGTACTTC
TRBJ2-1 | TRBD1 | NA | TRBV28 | CASAPGTEHNEQFF | TGTGCCAGCGCACCCGGGACAGAACACAATGAGCAGTTCTTC
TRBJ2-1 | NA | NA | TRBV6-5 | CASSYQGTSSYNEQFF | TGTGCCAGCAGTTATCAGGGGACAAGCTCCTACAATGAGCAGTTCTTC
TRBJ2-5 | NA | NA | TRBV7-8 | CASSLPGETQYF | TGTGCCAGCAGCCTCCCGGGAGAGACCCAGTACTTC
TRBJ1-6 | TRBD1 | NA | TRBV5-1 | CASSYTTGVNSPLHF | TGCGCCAGCAGTTATACGACAGGGGTGAATTCACCCCTCCACTTT
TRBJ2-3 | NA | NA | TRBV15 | CATSRDFSGTDTQYF | TGTGCCACCAGCAGAGATTTTAGCGGCACAGATACGCAGTATTTT
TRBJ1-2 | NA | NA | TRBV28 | CASRAGIYGYTF | TGTGCCAGCAGGGCCGGGATCTATGGCTACACCTTC
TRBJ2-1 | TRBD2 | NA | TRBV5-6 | CASSRSGIGINEQFF | TGTGCCAGCAGTCGAAGCGGGATAGGAATTAATGAGCAGTTCTTC
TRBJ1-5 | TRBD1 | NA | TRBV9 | CASSVESGGNQPQHF | TGTGCCAGCAGCGTAGAGTCAGGGGGTAATCAGCCCCAGCATTTT
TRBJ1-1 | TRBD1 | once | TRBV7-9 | CASSPTGPRTGVGTEAFF | TGTGCCAGCAGCCCAACGGGGCCGCGGACAGGGGTGGGGACTGAAGCTTTCTTT
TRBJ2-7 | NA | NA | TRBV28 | CASSSPLGGNYEQYF | TGTGCCAGCAGTTCCCCCCTTGGCGGGAACTACGAGCAGTACTTC
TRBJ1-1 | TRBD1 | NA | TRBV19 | CASSVLRGDTEAFF | TGTGCCAGTAGTGTCCTCAGGGGGGACACTGAAGCTTTCTTT
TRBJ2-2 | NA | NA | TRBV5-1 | CASSVPGLATGELFF | TGCGCCAGCAGCGTCCCGGGACTCGCAACCGGGGAGCTGTTTTTT
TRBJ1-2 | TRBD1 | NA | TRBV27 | CASSTTGEGYGYTF | TGTGCCAGCAGCACTACAGGGGAAGGCTATGGCTACACCTTC
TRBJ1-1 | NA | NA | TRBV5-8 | CASSLIFGQTNTEAFF | TGTGCCAGCAGCCTGATATTTGGGCAGACGAACACTGAAGCTTTCTTT
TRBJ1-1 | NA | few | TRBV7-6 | CASSPRQSSTEAFF | TGTGCCAGCAGCCCCCGACAGTCCTCCACTGAAGCTTTCTTT
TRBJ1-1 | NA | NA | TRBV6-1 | CASSEVGDTEAFF | TGTGCCAGCAGTGAAGTAGGGGACACTGAAGCTTTCTTT
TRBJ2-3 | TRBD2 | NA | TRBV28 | CASSFRAGFTDTQYF | TGTGCCAGCAGTTTCCGAGCGGGATTCACAGATACGCAGTATTTT
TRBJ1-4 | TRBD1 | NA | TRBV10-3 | CAISETRQGANNEKLFF | TGTGCCATCAGTGAGACCCGACAGGGGGCTAATAATGAAAAACTGTTTTTT
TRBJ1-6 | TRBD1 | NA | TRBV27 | CASSEYLRGPIPLHF | TGTGCCAGCAGTGAATACCTCAGGGGGCCCATACCCCTCCACTTT
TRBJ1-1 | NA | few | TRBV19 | CASSTGNTEAFF | TGTGCCAGTAGTACGGGGAACACTGAAGCTTTCTTT
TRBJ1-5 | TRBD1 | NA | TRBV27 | CASTLTGSNQPQHF | TGTGCCAGCACCTTGACAGGGAGTAATCAGCCCCAGCATTTT
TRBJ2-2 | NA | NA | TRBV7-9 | CASPRAGTGELFF | TGTGCCAGCCCCAGGGCGGGGACCGGGGAGCTGTTTTTT
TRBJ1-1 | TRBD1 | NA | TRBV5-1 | CASRSGQGMNTEAFF | TGCGCCAGCAGATCCGGACAGGGGATGAACACTGAAGCTTTCTTT
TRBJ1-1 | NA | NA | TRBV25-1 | CASSQTVNTEAFF | TGTGCCAGCAGCCAAACAGTGAACACTGAAGCTTTCTTT
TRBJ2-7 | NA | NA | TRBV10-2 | CASREPREQYF | TGCGCCAGCAGGGAGCCTAGGGAGCAGTACTTC
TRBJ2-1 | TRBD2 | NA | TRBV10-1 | CASSGAGGGTYNEQFF | TGCGCCAGCAGTGGCGCGGGGGGAGGCACCTACAATGAGCAGTTCTTC
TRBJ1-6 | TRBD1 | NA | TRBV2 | CASRPGTGSFSPLHF | TGTGCCAGCAGGCCCGGGACAGGGTCGTTCTCACCCCTCCACTTT
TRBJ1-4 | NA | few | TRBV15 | CATSRDVRTLNEKLFF | TGTGCCACCAGCAGAGATGTCCGTACTCTTAATGAAAAACTGTTTTTT
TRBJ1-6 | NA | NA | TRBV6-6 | CASSRNQGRDSPLHF | TGTGCCAGCAGTCGTAACCAGGGGAGAGATTCACCCCTCCACTTT
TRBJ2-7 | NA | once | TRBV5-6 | CASSSSGAHYFGEQYF | TGTGCCAGCAGCTCAAGTGGGGCCCACTATTTCGGCGAGCAGTACTTC
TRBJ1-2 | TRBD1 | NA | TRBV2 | CASSSSHRGDYGYTF | TGTGCCAGCAGTAGCAGCCACAGGGGGGACTATGGCTACACCTTC
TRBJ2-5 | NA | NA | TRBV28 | CASSLEERSPRGETQYF | TGTGCCAGCAGTTTAGAGGAGCGGTCCCCCCGAGGGGAGACCCAGTACTTC
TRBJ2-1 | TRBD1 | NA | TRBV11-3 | CASSLRTAGQGARNEQFF | TGTGCCAGCAGCCTCAGGACGGCGGGACAGGGGGCGCGCAATGAGCAGTTCTTC
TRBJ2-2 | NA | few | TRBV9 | CASSVAGSGVTGELFF | TGTGCCAGCAGCGTAGCTGGAAGCGGAGTCACCGGGGAGCTGTTTTTT
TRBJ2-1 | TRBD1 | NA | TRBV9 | CASSEQGAGNEQFF | TGTGCCAGCAGCGAACAGGGGGCGGGCAATGAGCAGTTCTTC
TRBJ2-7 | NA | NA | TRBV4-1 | CASSQHDRQFSYEQYF | TGCGCCAGCAGCCAACATGACAGGCAATTCTCCTACGAGCAGTACTTC
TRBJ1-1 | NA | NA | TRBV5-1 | CASSAGTTSNTEAFF | TGCGCCAGCAGCGCGGGTACTACTTCGAACACTGAAGCTTTCTTT
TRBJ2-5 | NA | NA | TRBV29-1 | CSARVETQYF | TGCAGCGCCCGTGTGGAGACCCAGTACTTC
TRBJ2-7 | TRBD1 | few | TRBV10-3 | CAISRQGAYEQYF | TGTGCCATCAGCAGACAGGGGGCTTACGAGCAGTACTTC
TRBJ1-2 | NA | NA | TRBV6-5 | CASSFRGGRGYGYTF | TGTGCCAGCAGTTTCCGAGGAGGCCGGGGCTATGGCTACACCTTC
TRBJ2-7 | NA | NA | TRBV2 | CASSGAIPYEQYF | TGTGCCAGCTCAGGGGCCATTCCCTACGAGCAGTACTTC